This entry lists 2 T cell receptor beta chains sequenced from one sample in a study of blood T cells in healthy people across ages. Then a second PCR, running roughly 7 to 11 cycles, was carried out with a sample-barcoded 5' primer and a J-beta primer mix. TCRdb re-derived calls from the 5' RACE reads in MiXCR, one entry per CDR3 protein. The sample consists of approximately 960,000 distinct CDR3 sequences, 29% of them appearing once. These same records also appear under a second study, on T cells of mothers and their children.

Sequencing used blood. These receptor sequences come from a woman between 35 and 50 years old in good health.

With respect to this clonotype: A much more abundant neighbour one base away suggests this may be a read error. The V call is TRBV29-1, the J call TRBJ2-5; TRBD2 matches at 9 bases. This CDR3 comprises 13 residues. V lost 7 bases and J lost 11; bases outside the gene matches: 14. Per germline, CDR1 SQVTM and CDR2 ANQGSEA. The CDR3 here is CSGRGTSNNEQYF. CDR3 DNA sequence: TGCAGCGGGAGAGGGACTAGCAACAATGAGCAGTACTTC.

As concerns this clonotype: This may be a read error, as it is one base from a much larger clone. The chain employs TRBV4-2 and TRBJ2-7; 8 bases map to TRBD1. The CDR3 runs 14 residues. The germline V gene has CDR1 LGHNA and CDR2 YNFKEQ. CDR3 nucleotide sequence: TGTGTCAGCAGCCCATCCAGGGGGCTGAACGAGCAGTACTTC. Translation: CVSSPSRGLNEQYF.